This T cell receptor beta chain derives from a study of T cell responses to AZD1222 COVID-19 vaccine. General study findings and limits: It was only six AZD1222 recipients who were seropositive at baseline. White British people made up most donors, females outnumbered males, and clonal diversity was possibly underestimated. Repertoires were obtained solely post-peak T cell response.

Of note for this clone: Its target is not known.

Sequencing was performed with immunoSEQ multiplex PCR; in TCRdb, only in-frame clones are kept and a portion is missing. Among around 140,000 clones listed, 70% to 90% were seen once. The sequence came from an adult in good health. Source: peripheral blood, taken on day 0 of AZD1222 vaccination.

CDR3 loop: CASSILRQAFF. The CDR3 DNA is TGTGCCAGTAGTATACTCCGGCAAGCTTTCTTT. The chain uses TRBV19 and TRBJ1-1; D remains unclear. The V end lost 2 bases, the J end lost 9 bases, and 7 bases lay between the germline ends. The CDR3 has 11 residues. Germline CDR1 is LNHDA and CDR2 is SQIVND (reference sequence).